Presented here are 5 T cell receptor beta chains from one specimen sequenced in a study of cytomegalovirus exposure and HLA in healthy donors. It was with 60 Vbeta and 13 Jbeta primers that the PCR ran. The data were produced by immunoSEQ multiplex PCR, yet TCRdb's version contains in-frame clones alone and is incomplete. The listing records 40,000 to 45,000 clones. The sample taken for sequencing was PBMCs. The receptors here all came from a woman in her 30s in good health and CMV-seronegative.

The genes are TRBV30 and TRBJ2-7; D is ambiguous. CDR1 and CDR2 from the germline V gene are GTSNPN and SVGIG (reference sequence). The CDR3 contains 14 residues. Between the trimmed V and J ends, which lost 2 bases and 0 bases, there was a span of 11 bases. The CDR3 protein is CAWSTQDASYEQYF. Here the CDR3 DNA reads TGTGCCTGGAGTACGCAGGATGCCTCCTACGAGCAGTACTTC.

The V and J genes are TRBV7-6 and TRBJ2-1, with 9 bases lining up with TRBD2. Germline V gene lookup returns CDR1 SGHVS and CDR2 FNYEAQ. The V segment lost 1 base and the J segment 5 bases; nucleotides outside the gene matches: 6. The CDR3 spans 16 residues. CDR3 loop: CASSLVLLAGHNEQFF. The CDR3 DNA reads TGTGCCAGCAGCTTAGTTCTACTAGCGGGCCACAATGAGCAGTTCTTC.

V gene TRBV19 combines with J gene TRBJ2-3; maybe TRBD2 (6 bases). The CDR3 spans 17 residues. Trimming shortened V by 1 base and J by 4 bases, and 18 bases separated the two germline ends. The V gene's germline CDR1 is LNHDA and CDR2 SQIVND (reference sequence). CDR3 bases: TGTGCCAGTAGTATAGTCATGGGGATCCCGGGAGCAGATACGCAGTATTTT. Translated, it gives CASSIVMGIPGADTQYF.

The V and J genes are TRBV5-1 and TRBJ1-1; weak D call: TRBD1 (6 bases). Trimming took 3 bases from V and 6 from J, leaving 15 bases between them. In germline, CDR1 is SGHRS, CDR2 YFSETQ. The CDR3 totals 14 residues. The CDR3 region is CASSSGGDGAEAFF. CDR3 in DNA: TGCGCCAGCAGCTCTGGGGGCGATGGAGCTGAAGCTTTCTTT.

The chain combines TRBV4-1 with TRBJ2-3, with 7 bases that match TRBD2. Trimming at V came to 4 bases and at J to 5 bases, leaving 15 bases not matched to a gene. This CDR3 has 17 amino acids. The germline V gene encodes CDR1 MGHRA and CDR2 YSYEKL. This CDR3 is CASSRIIGGRDQDTQYF. CDR3 in DNA: TGCGCCAGCAGCCGAATTATAGGAGGGAGGGATCAAGATACGCAGTATTTT.